This T cell receptor (beta chain) was obtained from a study of blood T cell repertoires in COVID-19. The assay was immunoSEQ multiplex PCR, and TCRdb's table has in-frame clones only and misses some. This table has 150,000 to 200,000 clones, 85% to 90% appearing once. The germline V gene encodes CDR1 LNHDA and CDR2 SQIVND (reference sequence). The CDR3 loop spans 13 amino acids. Trimming pared 5 bases from V and 2 bases from J, leaving 9 bases between. Sequences were obtained from peripheral blood. This TCR derives from a woman aged 80 or older in a cohort sampled during active or convalescent COVID-19. V and J are TRBV19 and TRBJ1-2; D may be TRBD1 (6 bases). The CDR3 nucleotides read TGTGCCAGTAGTTGGACAGCCAACTATGGCTACACCTTC. Translated: CASSWTANYGYTF.